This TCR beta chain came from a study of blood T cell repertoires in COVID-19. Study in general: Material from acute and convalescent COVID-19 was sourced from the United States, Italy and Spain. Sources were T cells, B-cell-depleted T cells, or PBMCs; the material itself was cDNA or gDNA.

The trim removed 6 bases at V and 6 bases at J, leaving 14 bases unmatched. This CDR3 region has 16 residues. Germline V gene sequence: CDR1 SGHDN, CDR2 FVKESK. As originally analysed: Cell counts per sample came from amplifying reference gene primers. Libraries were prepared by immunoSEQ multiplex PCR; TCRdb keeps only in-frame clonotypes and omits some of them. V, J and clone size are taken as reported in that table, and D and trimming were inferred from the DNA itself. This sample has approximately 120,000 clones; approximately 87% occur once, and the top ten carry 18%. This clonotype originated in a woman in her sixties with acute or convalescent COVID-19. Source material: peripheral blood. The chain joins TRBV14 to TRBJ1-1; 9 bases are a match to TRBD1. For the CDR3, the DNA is TGTGCCAGCAGTCAAAATAGTTACAGGGGGCTGTCTGAAGCTTTCTTT. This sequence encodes CASSQNSYRGLSEAFF.